Below, one TCR beta chain is given with its context. The CDR3 is 14 residues long. Under the authors' procedure: From reference gene primer amplification, estimates of nucleated cell counts were derived. Repertoires were generated with immunoSEQ multiplex PCR, while TCRdb's copy carries only in-frame clones and drops some. V, J and clone size were drawn from that table, and D and trimming were deduced from the DNA. The sample consists of roughly 100,000 clones, 76% of them appearing once. These data belong to a study of blood T cell repertoires in COVID-19. The sequence came from a man at least 80 years old with COVID-19, enrolled during active disease. The sample was peripheral blood. The V gene is TRBV21-1, the J gene TRBJ1-1. TRBV21-1 is flagged as a pseudogene. The chain's CDR3 is CASSKEATNTEAFF. The CDR3 nucleotides are TGTGCCAGCAGCAAAGAAGCCACCAACACTGAAGCTTTCTTT.